This record concerns one T cell receptor (beta chain) sequence. Its specificity is not known. The CDR3 extends over 14 amino acids. CDR1 is MNHEY and CDR2 is SVGAGI in the germline V gene. Trimming pared 6 bases from V and 11 bases from J, leaving 17 bases between. This record comes from a study of high-grade serous ovarian cancer treatment subgroups. As for the study in general: Mean per sample: about 14,000 reads, about 6,900 unique TCR beta rearrangements. General study results and limits: The analyses considered CDR3 and ignored CDR1 and CDR2. Different patients shared almost no repertoire; same-patient tumors shared about 0.1 to 0.79.

TCRdb's table, derived via immunoSEQ multiplex PCR, lists solely in-frame clones and lacks some. This table holds 5,500 to 6,000 clones, 55% to 75% found once. Tumor tissue was taken before any definitive surgery or chemotherapy was given. The rearrangement links TRBV6-5 to TRBJ1-6; D call uncertain. This receptor was taken from a human donor with high-grade serous ovarian cancer. What was sequenced was tumor tissue. CDR3 DNA sequence: TGTGCCAGCAGGTACCGGGCCTCCAGGCCACCCCTCCACTTT. It encodes CASRYRASRPPLHF.